This passage covers 27 T cell receptor beta chains from one sample sequenced in a study of T cells in narcolepsy. Some clones are missing from TCRdb's copy, which holds only in-frame ones; the method was immunoSEQ multiplex PCR. The data contain about 30,000 clones, around four fifths of them singletons. The sequenced sample was CD45RA- memory CD4+ T cells from PBMCs. The receptor source for this set is a human donor with narcolepsy.

This clone was observed once. V is TRBV6-1 and J is TRBJ2-7, with TRBD1 matching 7 bases. Per the germline V gene, CDR1 is MNHNS and CDR2 is SASEGT. The CDR3 consists of 14 residues. The junction had 7 bases not matched to a gene; V was cut back by 7 bases and J by 1 base. In DNA form, the CDR3 reads TGTGCCAGCATGAGATTGACAGGGTCCTACGAGCAGTACTTC. Its protein product is CASMRLTGSYEQYF.

A single count supports this clone. This chain joins TRBV21-1 and TRBJ1-2. TRBV21-1 is labeled a pseudogene. The CDR3 sequence is 11 residues long. In nucleotides, the CDR3 is TGTGCCAGCAGCACTCACTATGGCTACACCTTC. Its translation: CASSTHYGYTF.

This clone was seen a handful of times. The chain links TRBV28 to TRBJ2-3, with TRBD2 identical over 11 bases. Germline loops: CDR1 MDHEN, CDR2 SYDVKM. This CDR3 spans 20 amino acids. V trimming: 7 bases; J trimming: 1 base; junction bases outside the gene matches: 19. The CDR3 DNA reads TGTGCCAGCAAAGATCGGACTAGCGGGTATGCACCCGATCGCACAGATACGCAGTATTTT. This gives the protein CASKDRTSGYAPDRTDTQYF.

This clone was picked up one time. The chain uses TRBV5-1 and TRBJ2-2; 8 nucleotides match TRBD2. The CDR3 covers 16 residues. Germline CDR1 SGHRS, CDR2 YFSETQ. The J segment lost 0 bases and the V segment lost 2 bases, leaving 3 bases of the junction unmatched. The chain's CDR3 is CASSFLSGTNTGELFF. CDR3 DNA: TGCGCCAGCAGCTTCCTTAGCGGGACGAACACCGGGGAGCTGTTTTTT. The full variable domain, rest sourced from reference TRBV5-1 and TRBJ2-2, is KAGVTQTPRYLIKTRGQQVTLSCSPISGHRSVSWYQQTPGQGLQFLFEYFSETQRNKGNFPGRFSGRQFSNSRSEMNVSTLELGDSALYLCASSFLSGTNTGELFFGEGSRLTVL.

The chain uses TRBV5-1 and TRBJ1-1; the D gene is possibly TRBD1 (5 bases). Germline V gene lookup returns CDR1 SGHRS and CDR2 YFSETQ. The CDR3 contains 15 residues. Trimming pared 4 bases from V and 4 bases from J, leaving 17 bases between. Here the CDR3 reads CASSQLGAAVTEAFF. DNA of the CDR3: TGCGCCAGCAGCCAGCTAGGGGCCGCGGTCACTGAAGCTTTCTTT.

V usage is TRBV5-1 and J usage is TRBJ1-3; possibly TRBD1 for D (5 bases). The germline CDR1 and CDR2 sequences are SGHRS and YFSETQ. The CDR3 is 16 residues long. V was pared by 3 bases and J by 9 bases, with 22 bases between. This chain's CDR3 is CASSYNPAEGQGTIYF. The CDR3 coding sequence is TGCGCCAGCAGCTACAACCCGGCGGAGGGGCAGGGCACCATATATTTT.

This clone was seen only a few times. The chain is built from TRBV2 and TRBJ2-5; no firm D call. This CDR3 is built from 14 residues. Trimming removed 6 bases at V and 4 bases at J, with 15 bases between. Germline CDR1 and CDR2: SNHLY and FYNNEI. CDR3 amino acids: CASSLPAALETQYF. In DNA form, the CDR3 reads TGTGCCAGCAGCCTCCCGGCGGCGCTAGAGACCCAGTACTTC.

This rearrangement joins TRBV5-5 to TRBJ1-3; 7 positions agree with TRBD1. The CDR3 length is 14 residues. CDR1 and CDR2 from the germline V gene are SGHKS and YYEKEE (reference sequence). With V trimmed by 4 bases and J by 6 bases, 7 bases remained unmatched. In DNA form, the CDR3 reads TGTGCCAGCAGCCCCGGGACAGAGGCAAACACCATATATTTT. Amino acids: CASSPGTEANTIYF.

The chain has TRBV2 and TRBJ1-4; weak D call: TRBD1 (5 bases). The germline V and J ends were trimmed by 5 bases and 3 bases, with 10 bases remaining between them. Germline CDR1 reads SNHLY; CDR2 reads FYNNEI. CDR3 length: 14 residues. CDR3 bases: TGTGCCAGCAGTATTCAGGGTTCTAATGAAAAACTGTTTTTT. Its protein is CASSIQGSNEKLFF.

DNA of the CDR3: TGTGCCAGCAACAACAGGGGGAGGAACTACGAGCAGTACTTC. This sequence encodes CASNNRGRNYEQYF. The chain uses TRBV6-6 and TRBJ2-7; 8 bases align to TRBD1. CDR1 is MNHNY and CDR2 is SVGAGI in the germline V gene (reference sequence). V shed 7 bases and J 3 bases; nucleotides not matched to a gene: 8. This CDR3 has 14 amino acids.

The rearrangement uses TRBV28 and TRBJ2-1; 9 nucleotides agree with TRBD2. CDR3 length equals 15 residues. CDR1 and CDR2 from the germline V gene are MDHEN and SYDVKM. The V gene end was trimmed by 2 bases and the J gene end by 6 bases; junction bases not matched to a gene: 5. The CDR3 loop reads CASSLAGGPINEQFF. The CDR3 DNA reads TGTGCCAGCAGTTTAGCGGGAGGGCCTATCAATGAGCAGTTCTTC.

This chain links TRBV6-1 with TRBJ1-1, with D possibly TRBD1 on 6 matching bases. The CDR3 is 15 residues long. V lost 6 bases, J lost 1 base, and 15 bases lay in between. The germline gives CDR1 MNHNS, CDR2 SASEGT. The chain's CDR3 is CASREKGGSNTEAFF. DNA of the CDR3: TGTGCCAGCAGGGAAAAGGGGGGGTCGAACACTGAAGCTTTCTTT.

The chain links TRBV29-1 to TRBJ2-7; 7 positions match TRBD1. This CDR3 region has 12 residues. Trimming cost V 5 bases and J 6 bases; bases outside gene matches: 7. In germline, CDR1 is SQVTM, CDR2 ANQGSEA. DNA for the CDR3: TGCAGCGTTAGGGACAGCCTACTCGAGCAGTACTTC. This encodes CSVRDSLLEQYF.

CDR3 sequence reads: CATSRLEGRGTDTQYF. The CDR3 DNA is TGTGCCACCAGCAGACTTGAAGGTCGGGGCACAGATACGCAGTATTTT. This chain uses TRBV15 with TRBJ2-3; no reliable D call. V was shortened by 2 bases and J by 1 base, with 13 bases between the two germline ends. CDR1 is LNHNV and CDR2 is YYDKDF in the germline V gene (reference sequence). The CDR3 consists of 16 residues.

Concerning this clone itself: Other DNA sequences from this sample encode an identical CDR3 as well. The chain combines TRBV21-1 with TRBJ2-7; the table calls TRBD2, which could not be checked here. TRBV21-1 is a listed pseudogene. The CDR3 runs to 14 residues. CDR3 loop: CASSRLAGGPEQYF. CDR3 bases: TGTGCCAGCAGCAGATTAGCGGGAGGGCCCGAGCAGTACTTC.

The rearrangement uses TRBV7-9 and TRBJ1-2, with D possibly matching TRBD1 (6 bases). The CDR3 contains 13 residues. The V gene lost 5 bases and the J gene lost 5 bases, with 12 bases spanning the gap. Germline values: CDR1 SEHNR, CDR2 FQNEAQ (reference sequence). CDR3 sequence: CASSPDRIYGYTF. CDR3 bases: TGTGCCAGCAGCCCTGACAGGATTTATGGCTACACCTTC.

This clone was observed once. The chain has TRBV2 and TRBJ1-6, with 7 bases that match TRBD1. Trimming removed 6 bases from V and 0 bases from J; junction bases left unmatched: 8. Germline CDR1 is SNHLY and CDR2 is FYNNEI. This CDR3 is 17 amino acids long. CDR3 DNA sequence: TGTGCCAGCAGGAGGGACAGTCAAAGCTCCTATAATTCACCCCTCCACTTT. It translates to CASRRDSQSSYNSPLHF.

V and J are TRBV5-1 and TRBJ2-2, with TRBD2 identical over 13 bases. The CDR3 has 18 amino acids. The J segment lost 4 bases and the V segment lost 2 bases, leaving 8 bases of the junction unmatched. Germline CDR1 reads SGHRS; CDR2 reads YFSETQ. CDR3 region: CASSLRTSGRLATGELFF. The CDR3 DNA follows: TGCGCCAGCAGCTTACGGACTAGCGGGAGACTGGCCACCGGGGAGCTGTTTTTT.

This clone came up a few times. The chain has TRBV6-5 and TRBJ2-1; no firm D call. Trimming cost V 7 bases and J 13 bases, with 17 bases left between them. Per germline, CDR1 MNHEY and CDR2 SVGAGI. The CDR3 covers 12 residues. The CDR3 is CASTSWTRSQFF. The CDR3 nucleotides read TGTGCCAGCACCTCTTGGACCAGGAGCCAGTTCTTC.

CDR3 nucleotide sequence: TGTGCCAGCAGTCCGCGGGTGGGGTCCTACGAGCAGTACTTC. It specifies CASSPRVGSYEQYF. This chain links TRBV27 with TRBJ2-7, with D possibly being TRBD2 (5 bases). The V end was cut by 5 bases, the J end by 1 base, with 12 bases between. Germline V CDR1 and CDR2: MNHEY, SMNVEV (reference sequence). The CDR3 totals 14 residues.

This chain joins TRBV28 and TRBJ2-3, with 7 bases fitting TRBD2. CDR3 length: 16 amino acids. Germline CDR1 is MDHEN and CDR2 is SYDVKM. V gave up 6 bases and J gave up 2 bases; unmatched junction bases: 11. CDR3 sequence (DNA): TGTGCCAGCAGCCGCCCCCCGGGGGGTCCCACAGATACGCAGTATTTT. Its protein product is CASSRPPGGPTDTQYF.

The rearrangement links TRBV30 to TRBJ2-2; 8 positions match TRBD1. Germline CDR1 is GTSNPN and CDR2 is SVGIG (reference sequence). The junction had 6 bases not matched to a gene; V was cut back by 5 bases and J by 4 bases. The CDR3 is 14 amino acids. CDR3: CAWGQGWGTGELFF. CDR3 DNA sequence: TGTGCCTGGGGACAGGGTTGGGGCACCGGGGAGCTGTTTTTT.

The chain carries TRBV28 and TRBJ2-5; D is ambiguous. Looked up from germline, CDR1 is MDHEN and CDR2 is SYDVKM. Trimming cost V 3 bases and J 3 bases, with 8 bases left between them. This CDR3 has 13 residues. This chain's CDR3 is CASSFIKEETQYF. CDR3 coding DNA: TGTGCCAGCAGTTTTATAAAGGAAGAGACCCAGTACTTC.

This chain joins TRBV5-1 and TRBJ1-4, with TRBD1 matching over 8 bases. V trimming: 1 base; J trimming: 3 bases; junction bases outside the gene matches: 5. CDR3 length: 16 residues. Germline assignment: CDR1 SGHRS and CDR2 YFSETQ. The CDR3 loop reads CASSLYRGEANEKLFF. The CDR3 bases are TGCGCCAGCAGCTTGTACAGGGGGGAGGCTAATGAAAAACTGTTTTTT.

The genes are TRBV6-1 and TRBJ1-3, with D hard to call. Trimming took off 5 bases at V and 4 bases at J, with 9 bases between the two ends. The CDR3 runs 13 residues. Germline assignment: CDR1 MNHNS and CDR2 SASEGT. CDR3 DNA: TGTGCCAGCAGTCTCGATTCAGGAAACACCATATATTTT. Translating gives CASSLDSGNTIYF.

The V gene is TRBV19, the J gene TRBJ1-5, with D unresolved. Germline loops: CDR1 LNHDA, CDR2 SQIVND (reference sequence). V was clipped by 2 bases and J by 1 base, with 18 bases between them. The CDR3 is made up of 18 amino acids. The CDR3 spells CASSIYRVVADSNQPQHF. The DNA of the CDR3 is TGTGCCAGTAGTATATATCGGGTGGTGGCAGACAGCAATCAGCCCCAGCATTTT.

This chain links TRBV27 with TRBJ1-3; 11 bases align to TRBD1. V dropped 5 bases and J dropped 3; count of bases not matched to a gene: 6. Germline values: CDR1 MNHEY, CDR2 SMNVEV (reference sequence). The CDR3 spans 16 residues. In DNA form, the CDR3 reads TGTGCCAGCAGTCCACGGACAGGGGGCAGTGGAAACACCATATATTTT. Protein: CASSPRTGGSGNTIYF.